Below, one T cell receptor (beta chain) is given with its context. Its antigen is still unknown. V shed 6 bases and J shed 7 bases, with 20 bases lying between them. The length of the CDR3 is 15 residues. Germline V gives CDR1 LNHNV, CDR2 YYDKDF (reference sequence). This entry is derived from a study of OX40 agonist ivuxolimab in advanced cancers. Generated by immunoSEQ multiplex PCR, the TCRdb table keeps only in-frame clones and is missing some. This sample has 13,000 or so clones, with 67% found just once. Study-wide points: Both CD4+ and CD8+ T cell populations in blood had undergone clonal expansion by week 6 at 0.1 to 3.0 mg/kg.

This receptor was identified in an adult with an advanced solid tumor such as melanoma, head and neck, liver or kidney cancer. The chain uses TRBV15 and TRBJ2-3; perhaps D is TRBD1 or TRBD2 (5 bases each). This specimen consisted of CD4+ or CD8+ T cells sorted from blood, obtained in a trial of the OX40 agonist ivuxolimab. This CDR3 reads CATSIRDYGANTQYF. DNA for the CDR3: TGTGCCACCAGTATAAGAGACTATGGGGCAAATACGCAGTATTTT.